These 12 T cell receptor beta chains came from one sample sequenced in a study of blood T cell repertoires in COVID-19. The method was immunoSEQ multiplex PCR; TCRdb's version includes in-frame clones alone and lacks a portion of them. The sample carries roughly 300,000 clones, approximately 88% recorded once. The specimen was peripheral blood. The origin of the receptors is a man aged 18 to 29 who had recovered from COVID-19.

The V and J genes are TRBV11-2 and TRBJ1-6; D perhaps matches TRBD1 (6 bases). V was trimmed by 2 bases and J by 9 bases, leaving 14 bases between them. CDR1 and CDR2 (germline): SGHAT, FQNNGV. The CDR3 is made up of 15 amino acids. The CDR3 coding sequence is TGTGCCAGCAGCTTAAGTAGGGGGGGCTCTTCACCCCTCCACTTT. Translating gives CASSLSRGGSSPLHF.

The rearrangement uses TRBV6-2 or TRBV6-3 and TRBJ1-2, with 8 bases identical to TRBD1. Germline values: CDR1 MNHEY, CDR2 SVGEGT. J was trimmed by 3 bases and V by 0 bases; bases with no gene match: 6. The CDR3 has 16 amino acids. The CDR3 loop reads CASSYSLQGGDYGYTF. CDR3 in DNA: TGTGCCAGCAGTTACTCCCTACAGGGGGGGGACTATGGCTACACCTTC.

V gene TRBV9 combines with J gene TRBJ1-3, with 8 bases that match TRBD1. The junction had 1 base not matched to a gene; V was cut back by 2 bases and J by 0 bases. CDR3 length: 15 residues. The germline CDR1 and CDR2 sequences are SGDLS and YYNGEE. Written as DNA, the CDR3 is TGTGCCAGCAGCGTCACAGGGGGCTCTGGAAACACCATATATTTT. Protein: CASSVTGGSGNTIYF.

This chain uses TRBV2 with TRBJ2-7; D is possibly TRBD2 (6 bases). V dropped 2 bases and J dropped 6 bases, with 14 bases sitting between them. Per germline, CDR1 SNHLY and CDR2 FYNNEI. CDR3 length: 14 residues. The CDR3 region has the DNA TGTGCCAGCAGTGAACGACGGTCGGAGGGCGAGCAGTACTTC. Its protein product is CASSERRSEGEQYF.

This CDR3 is CASSRNREYYGYTF. DNA for the CDR3: TGTGCCAGCAGTCGCAACAGGGAGTACTATGGCTACACCTTC. The chain combines TRBV27 with TRBJ1-2; TRBD1 might be the D (6 bases). Trimming left V 5 bases short and J 3 bases short, with 13 bases between. Per the germline V gene, CDR1 is MNHEY and CDR2 is SMNVEV (reference sequence). CDR3 size: 14 residues.

The chain has TRBV18 and TRBJ1-5; perhaps TRBD1 as D (5 bases). Looked up from germline, CDR1 is KGHSH and CDR2 is LQKENI. With 2 bases removed from V and 4 bases from J, the gap between germline ends came to 9 bases. This CDR3 contains 14 residues. In DNA form, the CDR3 reads TGTGCCAGCTCACCAGGGGCACGGAATCAGCCCCAGCATTTT. Translated, it gives CASSPGARNQPQHF.

CDR3 in amino acids: CASSLAMTGVNTEAFF. The CDR3, as DNA: TGCGCCAGCAGCTTGGCTATGACAGGGGTGAACACTGAAGCTTTCTTT. V and J are TRBV5-1 and TRBJ1-1, with 8 bases aligning to TRBD1. The CDR3 has 16 amino acids. Germline V gene data show CDR1 as SGHRS and CDR2 as YFSETQ. V was pared by 0 bases and J by 0 bases, with 4 bases of the junction left unmatched. Complete variable domain (other parts from reference TRBV5-1 and TRBJ1-1): KAGVTQTPRYLIKTRGQQVTLSCSPISGHRSVSWYQQTPGQGLQFLFEYFSETQRNKGNFPGRFSGRQFSNSRSEMNVSTLELGDSALYLCASSLAMTGVNTEAFFGQGTRLTVV.

CDR3 in amino acids: CASSSPSTTNYGYTF. The CDR3 bases are TGTGCCAGCAGCTCCCCCAGTACGACTAACTATGGCTACACCTTC. This chain connects TRBV6-5 to TRBJ1-2; D gene unclear. The CDR3 extends over 15 amino acids. V dropped 6 bases and J dropped 0 bases, with 14 bases sitting between them. CDR1 and CDR2 from the germline V gene are MNHEY and SVGAGI.

This rearrangement joins TRBV7-2 to TRBJ2-1, with 9 bases matching TRBD2. There are 15 residues in the CDR3. The junction had 2 bases not matched to a gene; V was cut back by 4 bases and J by 1 base. The V gene's germline CDR1 is SGHTA and CDR2 FQGNSA. CDR3 protein: CASSWLAGSYNEQFF. CDR3 nucleotide sequence: TGTGCCAGCAGCTGGCTAGCGGGGTCCTACAATGAGCAGTTCTTC.

This chain uses TRBV9 with TRBJ1-4; D is possibly TRBD1 (5 bases). The CDR3 is made up of 15 amino acids. Trimming pared 0 bases from V and 8 bases from J, leaving 14 bases between. The germline CDR1 and CDR2 sequences are SGDLS and YYNGEE. This chain's CDR3 is CASSVEGSRGEKLFF. The CDR3 DNA sequence: TGTGCCAGCAGCGTAGAGGGCAGCCGGGGGGAAAAACTGTTTTTT.

This sequence joins TRBV10-3 and TRBJ2-1, with 12 nucleotides matching TRBD2. The ends lost 0 bases at V and 12 bases at J; junction bases unmatched: 9. Germline V gene sequence: CDR1 ENHRY, CDR2 SYGVKD. This CDR3 has 16 amino acids. The CDR3 sequence: CAISESRASGGALQFF. Written as DNA, the CDR3 is TGTGCCATCAGTGAGTCGAGGGCTAGCGGGGGGGCATTGCAGTTCTTC.

This clone appeared once. The chain employs TRBV5-8 and TRBJ2-3; 11 bases are shared with TRBD2. The junction had 6 bases not matched to a gene; V was cut back by 0 bases and J by 0 bases. The length of the CDR3 is 18 residues. The V gene's germline CDR1 is SGHTS and CDR2 YDEGEE. Here the CDR3 reads CASSLGTSGFVSTDTQYF. DNA for the CDR3: TGTGCCAGCAGCTTGGGGACTAGCGGGTTCGTAAGCACAGATACGCAGTATTTT.